These T cell receptor beta chains were read from a single sample in a study of blood T cells in healthy people across ages. Via MiXCR, TCRdb re-called the 5' RACE reads, giving one row per CDR3 protein. There are hundreds of thousands of distinct CDR3 sequences in the sample; approximately 31% occur only once, and roughly 15% lies in the top ten. The sequencing input was blood. The receptors originated from a woman older than 75 in good health. CDR3s leave out the opening cysteine and the closing phenylalanine or tryptophan. D genes are given only for firm matches. The size of a clone is reported for some rows only, either as once, few or many, or as a class for expanded clones.

j_call v_call d_call clone_size cdr3_aa
TRBJ1-2 TRBV4-3 NA NA ASSQVTAEQTNYGYT
TRBJ2-1 TRBV20-1 NA few SALGPRDEQF
TRBJ1-6 TRBV6-1 NA NA ASSTIDRSPLH
TRBJ2-7 TRBV20-1 NA few SAPSGLSASYEQY
TRBJ1-1 TRBV6-5 NA NA ASSSMNRGEYTEAF
TRBJ1-3 TRBV29-1 TRBD1 NA SAWTGASGNTIY
TRBJ2-7 TRBV20-1 NA NA SATQGLGEQY
TRBJ2-7 TRBV6-6 NA NA ASSRGSGYYEQY
TRBJ1-6 TRBV30 NA NA ACKFENYNSPLH
TRBJ2-1 TRBV4-1 TRBD2 many ASRGTSGSSYNEQF
TRBJ2-1 TRBV9 NA many ASSVVPAKSSYNEQF
TRBJ2-1 TRBV7-9 NA many GSAGNEQF
TRBJ2-1 TRBV14 NA NA ASSQDAWLGYIEQF
TRBJ1-2 TRBV5-4 NA NA ASSAFPRQLFYGYT
TRBJ2-1 TRBV6-5 TRBD2 many ASSYQGLAGNEQF
TRBJ2-3 TRBV28 NA many ASEGGPSWDTQY
TRBJ1-5 TRBV7-2 TRBD1 NA ASSLVGQGRQPQH
TRBJ1-4 TRBV27 NA few ASSSLLGGRYEKLF
NA TRBV5-1 NA NA ASSLATGDYEQY
TRBJ1-3 TRBV6-6 NA NA ASSNGGFGNTIY
TRBJ1-2 TRBV4-1 TRBD1 NA ASSQEDRALPGSHT
TRBJ2-3 TRBV20-1 NA many SARDRTSGADTQY
TRBJ2-2 TRBV4-3 NA few ASSQGTMAGELF
TRBJ1-5 TRBV6-4 TRBD1 NA TSSAGQGDQPQH
TRBJ2-1 TRBV5-1 TRBD2 once ASDRGAGGYNEQF
TRBJ1-2 TRBV12-3/TRBV12-4 NA many ASSDRPFNYGYT
TRBJ2-7 TRBV20-1 NA NA SAERLLAAEQY
TRBJ1-2 TRBV7-9 NA few ASGWGISYT